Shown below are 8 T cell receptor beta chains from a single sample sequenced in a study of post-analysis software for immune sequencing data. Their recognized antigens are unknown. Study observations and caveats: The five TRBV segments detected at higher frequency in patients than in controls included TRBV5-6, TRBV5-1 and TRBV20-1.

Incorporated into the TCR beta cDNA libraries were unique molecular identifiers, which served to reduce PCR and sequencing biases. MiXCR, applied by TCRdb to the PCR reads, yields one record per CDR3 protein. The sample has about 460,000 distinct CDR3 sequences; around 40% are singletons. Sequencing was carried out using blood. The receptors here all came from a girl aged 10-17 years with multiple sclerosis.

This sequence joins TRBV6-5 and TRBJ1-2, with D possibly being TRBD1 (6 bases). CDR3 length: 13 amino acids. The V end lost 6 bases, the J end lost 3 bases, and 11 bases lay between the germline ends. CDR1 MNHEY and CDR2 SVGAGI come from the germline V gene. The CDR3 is CASRLTGDYGYTF. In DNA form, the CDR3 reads TGTGCCAGCAGGTTGACAGGAGACTATGGCTACACCTTC.

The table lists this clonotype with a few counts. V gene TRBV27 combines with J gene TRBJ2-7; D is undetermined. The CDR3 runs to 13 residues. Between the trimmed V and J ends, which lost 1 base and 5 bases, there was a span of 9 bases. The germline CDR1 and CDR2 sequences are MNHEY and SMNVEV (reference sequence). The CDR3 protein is CASSLLGVHEQYF. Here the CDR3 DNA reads TGTGCCAGCAGTTTATTGGGCGTGCACGAGCAGTACTTC.

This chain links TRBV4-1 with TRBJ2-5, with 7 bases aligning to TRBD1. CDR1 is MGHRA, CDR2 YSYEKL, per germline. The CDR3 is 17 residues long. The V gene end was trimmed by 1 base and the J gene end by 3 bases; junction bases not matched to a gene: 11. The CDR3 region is CASSQGHATGNKETQYF. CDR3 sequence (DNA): TGCGCCAGCAGCCAAGGACACGCGACAGGGAACAAAGAGACCCAGTACTTC.

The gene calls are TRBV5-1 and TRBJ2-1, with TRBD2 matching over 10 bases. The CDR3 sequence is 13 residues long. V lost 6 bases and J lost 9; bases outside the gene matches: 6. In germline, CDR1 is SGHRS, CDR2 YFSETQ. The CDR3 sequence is CASNWASGSEQFF. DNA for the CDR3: TGCGCCAGCAACTGGGCTAGCGGGAGTGAGCAGTTCTTC.

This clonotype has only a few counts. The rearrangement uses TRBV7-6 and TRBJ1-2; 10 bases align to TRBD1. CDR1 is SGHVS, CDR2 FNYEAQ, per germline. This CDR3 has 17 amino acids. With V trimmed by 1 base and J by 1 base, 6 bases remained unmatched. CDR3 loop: CASSLEGQGPHNYGYTF. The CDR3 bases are TGTGCCAGCAGCTTAGAGGGACAGGGGCCACATAACTATGGCTACACCTTC.

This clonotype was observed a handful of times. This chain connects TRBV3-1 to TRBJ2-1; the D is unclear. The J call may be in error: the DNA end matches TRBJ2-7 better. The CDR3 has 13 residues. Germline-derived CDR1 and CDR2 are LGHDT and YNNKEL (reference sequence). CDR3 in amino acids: CASWDRSYNEQYF. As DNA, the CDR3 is TGTGCCAGCTGGGATCGCTCCTACAATGAGCAGTACTTC.

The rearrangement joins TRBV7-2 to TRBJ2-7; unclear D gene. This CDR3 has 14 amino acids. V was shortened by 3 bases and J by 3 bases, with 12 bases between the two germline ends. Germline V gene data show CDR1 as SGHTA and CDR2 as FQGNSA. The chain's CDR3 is CASSFGRANYEQYF. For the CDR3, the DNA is TGTGCCAGCAGCTTTGGACGGGCTAACTACGAGCAGTACTTC. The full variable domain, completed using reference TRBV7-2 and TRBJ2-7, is GAGVSQSPSNKVTEKGKDVELRCDPISGHTALYWYRQSLGQGLEFLIYFQGNSAPDKSGLPSDRFSAERTGGSVSTLTIQRTQQEDSAVYLCASSFGRANYEQYFGPGTRLTVT.

The CDR3 here is CASSLLQGSLYNEQFF. CDR3 in DNA: TGCGCCAGCAGCTTGCTTCAGGGCTCTCTATACAATGAGCAGTTCTTC. The V call is TRBV5-1, the J call TRBJ2-1, with D possibly TRBD1 on 5 matching bases. Germline V gene sequence: CDR1 SGHRS, CDR2 YFSETQ. The CDR3 runs to 16 residues. V was clipped by 1 base and J by 4 bases, with 15 bases between them. The full variable domain, its missing parts supplied by reference TRBV5-1 and TRBJ2-1, is KAGVTQTPRYLIKTRGQQVTLSCSPISGHRSVSWYQQTPGQGLQFLFEYFSETQRNKGNFPGRFSGRQFSNSRSEMNVSTLELGDSALYLCASSLLQGSLYNEQFFGPGTRLTVL.